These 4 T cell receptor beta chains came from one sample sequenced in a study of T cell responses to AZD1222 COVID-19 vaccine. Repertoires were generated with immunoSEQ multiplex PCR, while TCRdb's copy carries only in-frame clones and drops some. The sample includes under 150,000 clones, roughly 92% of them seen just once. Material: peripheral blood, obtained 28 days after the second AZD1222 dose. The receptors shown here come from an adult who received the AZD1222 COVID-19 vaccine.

The CDR3 is CASSFRFYGYTF. The CDR3 nucleotides are TGTGCCAGCAGTTTCAGGTTCTATGGCTACACCTTC. The V and J genes are TRBV28 and TRBJ1-2; D ambiguous. V gave up 3 bases and J gave up 4 bases, with 6 bases separating them. CDR3 length: 12 amino acids. Looked up from germline, CDR1 is MDHEN and CDR2 is SYDVKM.

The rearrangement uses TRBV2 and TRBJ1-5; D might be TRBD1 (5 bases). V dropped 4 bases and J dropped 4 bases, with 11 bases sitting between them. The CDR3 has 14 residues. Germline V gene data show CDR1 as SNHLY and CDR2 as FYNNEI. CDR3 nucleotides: TGTGCCAGCAGTGTACGGGGGAAGAATCAGCCCCAGCATTTT. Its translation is CASSVRGKNQPQHF.

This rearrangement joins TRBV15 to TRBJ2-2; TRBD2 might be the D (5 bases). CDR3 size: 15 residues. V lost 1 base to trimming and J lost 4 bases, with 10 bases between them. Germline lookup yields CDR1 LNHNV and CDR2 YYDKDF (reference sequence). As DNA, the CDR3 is TGTGCCACCAGCAGAGGGACTGGTCCCACCGGGGAGCTGTTTTTT. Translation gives CATSRGTGPTGELFF.

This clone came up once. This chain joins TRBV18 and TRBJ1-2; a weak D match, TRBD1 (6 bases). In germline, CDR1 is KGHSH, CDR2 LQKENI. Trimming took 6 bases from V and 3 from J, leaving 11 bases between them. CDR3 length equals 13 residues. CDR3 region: CASSFGGDYGYTF. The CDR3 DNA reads TGTGCCAGCTCCTTCGGGGGCGACTATGGCTACACCTTC.